This passage covers 19 T cell receptor beta chains from one sample sequenced in a study of cytotoxic CD8 clonotypes in ibrutinib-treated CLL. Libraries were prepared by immunoSEQ multiplex PCR; TCRdb keeps only in-frame clonotypes and omits some of them. The sample holds about 130,000 clones, over 75% seen once. The sequencing used PBMCs, collected after 24 months of ibrutinib treatment. Every receptor here comes from a human donor with chronic lymphocytic leukemia.

The chain has TRBV11-3 and TRBJ2-7; D might be TRBD2 (6 bases). V was pared by 5 bases and J by 4 bases, with 12 bases between. The CDR3 loop spans 13 amino acids. CDR1 and CDR2 from the germline V gene are SGHNT and YENEEA. This chain's CDR3 is CASSPSGLYEQYF. Written as DNA, the CDR3 is TGTGCCAGCAGCCCCTCGGGACTTTACGAGCAGTACTTC.

The V gene is TRBV5-6, the J gene TRBJ2-7, with a possible D match to TRBD2 (6 bases). This CDR3 contains 14 residues. In germline, CDR1 is SGHDT, CDR2 YYEEEE. V was trimmed by 4 bases and J by 5 bases, leaving 16 bases between them. In nucleotides, the CDR3 is TGTGCCAGCAGCCGTTGGTCCGGCGGGAACGAGCAGTACTTC. This translates into CASSRWSGGNEQYF. The entire variable domain, with the rest obtained from reference TRBV5-6 and TRBJ2-7, is as follows: DAGVTQSPTHLIKTRGQQVTLRCSPKSGHDTVSWYQQALGQGPQFIFQYYEEEERQRGNFPDRFSGHQFPNYSSELNVNALLLGDSALYLCASSRWSGGNEQYFGPGTRLTVT.

The rearrangement links TRBV10-3 to TRBJ1-1, with unresolved D. V lost 4 bases to trimming and J lost 4 bases, with 10 bases between them. The germline gives CDR1 ENHRY, CDR2 SYGVKD. This CDR3 comprises 13 residues. The CDR3, as DNA: TGTGCCATCAGTGGTATGGGCGGCACTGAAGCTTTCTTT. This sequence encodes CAISGMGGTEAFF.

V usage is TRBV28 and J usage is TRBJ1-2; D gene ambiguous. V dropped 7 bases and J dropped 3 bases, with 18 bases sitting between them. Germline V gene lookup returns CDR1 MDHEN and CDR2 SYDVKM. CDR3 length equals 15 residues. The CDR3 sequence is CASTVTQEVYYGYTF. The CDR3 DNA sequence: TGTGCCAGCACCGTTACCCAGGAGGTGTACTATGGCTACACCTTC.

V and J are TRBV18 and TRBJ2-1; D gene uncertain. The CDR3 sequence is 15 residues long. CDR1 is KGHSH and CDR2 is LQKENI in the germline V gene. The V end lost 4 bases, the J end lost 0 bases, and 10 bases lay between the germline ends. The CDR3 here is CASSLSHGSYNEQFF. The CDR3 DNA sequence: TGTGCCAGCTCACTTTCTCACGGCTCCTACAATGAGCAGTTCTTC.

This chain connects TRBV28 to TRBJ1-4; D unresolved. This CDR3 has 15 amino acids. Trimming took 1 base from V and 1 from J, leaving 7 bases between them. Germline values: CDR1 MDHEN, CDR2 SYDVKM. The CDR3 loop reads CASSLLTVTNEKLFF. The DNA for the CDR3 is TGTGCCAGCAGTTTATTGACCGTAACTAATGAAAAACTGTTTTTT.

Remarks on this clone: The sample contains more than one DNA sequence encoding this CDR3. The chain links TRBV5-1 to TRBJ2-2; 8 positions match TRBD1. The CDR3 consists of 16 residues. The ends lost 0 bases at V and 0 bases at J; junction bases unmatched: 1. Germline loops: CDR1 SGHRS, CDR2 YFSETQ. CDR3 protein: CASSLGQGTNTGELFF. Written as DNA, the CDR3 is TGCGCCAGCAGCTTGGGACAGGGGACGAACACCGGGGAGCTGTTTTTT. The full variable domain, rest sourced from reference TRBV5-1 and TRBJ2-2, is KAGVTQTPRYLIKTRGQQVTLSCSPISGHRSVSWYQQTPGQGLQFLFEYFSETQRNKGNFPGRFSGRQFSNSRSEMNVSTLELGDSALYLCASSLGQGTNTGELFFGEGSRLTVL.

Of note for this clone: The identical CDR3 is also encoded by other nucleotide sequences in the sample. CDR3 nucleotides: TGTGCCAGCAGCTTGGGGGCGGGGGGAATTCAAGAGACCCAGTACTTC. Encoded protein: CASSLGAGGIQETQYF. V usage is TRBV11-2 and J usage is TRBJ2-5; 8 positions agree with TRBD2. Germline V CDR1 and CDR2: SGHAT, FQNNGV. The CDR3 consists of 16 residues. Germline trimming cut 3 bases from V and 2 bases from J; bases unmatched to any gene: 8.

The chain has TRBV7-2 and TRBJ1-3; 11 nucleotides align to TRBD1. The V and J ends lost 5 bases and 3 bases, in that order; junction bases with no gene match: 9. This CDR3 is built from 17 residues. From germline, CDR1 is SGHTA and CDR2 FQGNSA. The CDR3 loop reads CASSDRTGGRRGNTIYF. Here the CDR3 DNA reads TGTGCCAGCAGCGACAGGACAGGGGGCAGACGTGGAAACACCATATATTTT.

In its sample, this clone was seen many times. CDR3 nucleotide sequence: TGTGCCAGCAGTCTCATATCCTGGGCAGATGGGGCCAACGTCCTGACTTTC. Its protein is CASSLISWADGANVLTF. The V and J genes are TRBV6-8 and TRBJ2-6; D remains unclear. Germline assignment: CDR1 MNHGY and CDR2 SAAAGT. The CDR3 has 17 amino acids. With 5 bases removed from V and 3 bases from J, the gap between germline ends came to 17 bases.

V is TRBV9 and J is TRBJ2-3; 10 bases are shared with TRBD1. V was pared by 6 bases and J by 5 bases, with 9 bases of the junction left unmatched. CDR1 is SGDLS, CDR2 YYNGEE, per germline. The CDR3 sequence is 15 residues long. The CDR3 loop is CASTSTGGLGDTQYF. CDR3 sequence (DNA): TGTGCCAGCACCTCGACAGGGGGCCTAGGAGATACGCAGTATTTT.

This chain links TRBV7-2 with TRBJ1-1, with 7 bases that match TRBD1. V was pared by 4 bases and J by 3 bases, with 8 bases of the junction left unmatched. The CDR3 runs 15 residues. Germline CDR1 reads SGHTA; CDR2 reads FQGNSA. CDR3 region: CASSSQQGFHTEAFF. The CDR3 DNA reads TGTGCCAGCAGCTCACAACAGGGGTTCCACACTGAAGCTTTCTTT.

The genes are TRBV28 and TRBJ2-1, with TRBD2 identical over 16 bases. The germline gives CDR1 MDHEN, CDR2 SYDVKM. CDR3 length equals 17 residues. Trimming took 2 bases from V and 10 from J; bases not matched to a gene: 8. The CDR3 DNA follows: TGTGCCAGCAGTTTAACCGGGACTAGCGGGAGGGCCGGGGAGCAGTTCTTC. Amino acids: CASSLTGTSGRAGEQFF.

The gene calls are TRBV28 and TRBJ2-2, with TRBD1 matching over 12 bases. Germline V gene data show CDR1 as MDHEN and CDR2 as SYDVKM. There are 16 residues in the CDR3. Trimming at V came to 4 bases and at J to 5 bases, leaving 5 bases not matched to a gene. The CDR3: CASSSWDRGRTGELFF. Here the CDR3 DNA reads TGTGCCAGCAGTTCTTGGGACAGGGGGCGTACCGGGGAGCTGTTTTTT.

V usage is TRBV10-3 and J usage is TRBJ2-3, with TRBD2 identical over 13 bases. This CDR3 comprises 19 residues. J was trimmed by 1 base and V by 6 bases; bases with no gene match: 13. Germline V gives CDR1 ENHRY, CDR2 SYGVKD. CDR3 sequence (DNA): TGTGCCATCAGCCGAACTAGCGGGGGGGCCTTTGTTGGCACAGATACGCAGTATTTT. It yields the protein CAISRTSGGAFVGTDTQYF.

The rearrangement uses TRBV30 and TRBJ1-6; D is unresolved. Looked up from germline, CDR1 is GTSNPN and CDR2 is SVGIG (reference sequence). Between the trimmed V and J ends, which lost 1 base and 5 bases, there was a span of 9 bases. The CDR3 is 14 amino acids. The CDR3 DNA reads TGTGCCTGGAGTGGACACCCGAATAATTCACCCCTCCACTTT. Translating it yields CAWSGHPNNSPLHF.

This chain joins TRBV18 and TRBJ2-5; TRBD1 matches at 7 bases. V lost 3 bases to trimming and J lost 4 bases; unmatched junction nucleotides: 8. CDR3 length equals 15 residues. Germline values: CDR1 KGHSH, CDR2 LQKENI. In nucleotides, the CDR3 is TGTGCCAGCTCACCGTTACAGGGGCTCGGAGAGACCCAGTACTTC. This sequence encodes CASSPLQGLGETQYF.

This chain uses TRBV7-9 with TRBJ1-5, with 10 bases aligning to TRBD1. Germline values: CDR1 SEHNR, CDR2 FQNEAQ (reference sequence). There are 17 residues in the CDR3. The ends lost 1 base at V and 3 bases at J; junction bases unmatched: 6. As DNA, the CDR3 is TGTGCCAGCAGCTTAGTGACAGGGGGCGCGAACAATCAGCCCCAGCATTTT. As protein: CASSLVTGGANNQPQHF. The variable domain in full, completed from reference TRBV7-9 and TRBJ1-5, reads DTGVSQNPRHKITKRGQNVTFRCDPISEHNRLYWYRQTLGQGPEFLTYFQNEAQLEKSRLLSDRFSAERPKGSFSTLEIQRTEQGDSAMYLCASSLVTGGANNQPQHFGDGTRLSIL.

The chain uses TRBV20-1 and TRBJ1-2, with D possibly being TRBD1 (6 bases). The CDR3 sequence is 11 residues long. Germline assignment: CDR1 DFQATT and CDR2 SNEGSKA (reference sequence). CDR3: CRIQGAYGYTF. CDR3 coding DNA: TGCAGGATACAGGGTGCCTATGGCTACACCTTC.